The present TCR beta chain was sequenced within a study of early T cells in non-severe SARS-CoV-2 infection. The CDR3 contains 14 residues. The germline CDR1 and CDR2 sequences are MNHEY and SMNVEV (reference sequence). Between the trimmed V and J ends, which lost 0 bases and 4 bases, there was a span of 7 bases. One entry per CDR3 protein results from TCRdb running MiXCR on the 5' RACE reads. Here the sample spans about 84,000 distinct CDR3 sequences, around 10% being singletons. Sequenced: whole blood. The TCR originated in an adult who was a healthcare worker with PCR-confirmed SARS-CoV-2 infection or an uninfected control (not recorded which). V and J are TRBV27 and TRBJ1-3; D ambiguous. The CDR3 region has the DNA TGTGCCAGCAGTTTATCCGGGGTCGGAAACACCATATATTTT. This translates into CASSLSGVGNTIYF.